The 25 T cell receptor beta chains in this list originate from one sample, sequenced in a study of T cells in Graves' hyperthyroidism and ophthalmopathy. TCR beta CDR3 regions were amplified from RNA. TCR CDR3 underwent first-round RT-PCR with the HTBI primer set. From the multiplex PCR reads, TCRdb called clonotypes with MiXCR, one entry per CDR3 protein. The table shows under 550,000 distinct CDR3 sequences, with about 20% occurring only once. Sequenced sample: blood. The origin of the receptors is a man aged 40-49 years with Graves' ophthalmopathy.

This clonotype came up many times. This chain links TRBV20-1 with TRBJ2-2, with D possibly TRBD2 on 5 matching bases. Between the trimmed V and J ends, which lost 0 bases and 1 base, there was a span of 6 bases. The germline CDR1 and CDR2 sequences are DFQATT and SNEGSKA (reference sequence). The CDR3 consists of 14 residues. CDR3 coding DNA: TGCAGTGCTAGAGACCGGGGGAACACCGGGGAGCTGTTTTTT. Protein sequence: CSARDRGNTGELFF.

The chain combines TRBV2 with TRBJ2-5; 12 nucleotides agree with TRBD1. V shed 2 bases, J shed 5 bases, and the junction held 12 bases outside the gene matches. This CDR3 is 18 amino acids long. Germline CDR1 reads SNHLY; CDR2 reads FYNNEI. DNA of the CDR3: TGTGCCAGCAGTGAATTCCGAGGGGGACAGGGGGCGAAGGAGACCCAGTACTTC. Residues: CASSEFRGGQGAKETQYF.

This clonotype was recorded only once. This sequence joins TRBV7-2 and TRBJ1-6; a weak D match, TRBD1 (6 bases). V was shortened by 6 bases and J by 7 bases, with 19 bases between the two germline ends. The CDR3 is 16 residues long. Germline V gene data show CDR1 as SGHTA and CDR2 as FQGNSA. In DNA form, the CDR3 reads TGTGCCAGCAGATACCGGGGCAGGGGCCGGAATTCACCCCTCCACTTT. It yields the protein CASRYRGRGRNSPLHF.

This clonotype was picked up many times. The chain uses TRBV3-1 and TRBJ2-1; the D call may be TRBD1 or TRBD2 (5 bases each). The CDR3 extends over 15 amino acids. Trimming took off 1 base at V and 12 bases at J, with 19 bases between the two ends. The germline V gene encodes CDR1 LGHDT and CDR2 YNNKEL (reference sequence). CDR3 amino acids: CASSQGSGPQGRQFF. CDR3 DNA sequence: TGTGCCAGCAGCCAAGGTTCCGGACCCCAGGGACGGCAGTTCTTC.

The table lists this clonotype with a few counts. V and J are TRBV10-2 and TRBJ2-7; 12 bases are shared with TRBD2. Trimming took 8 bases from V and 6 from J; bases not matched to a gene: 8. The germline gives CDR1 WSHSY, CDR2 SAAADI. The CDR3 sequence is 14 residues long. The CDR3 here is CASGRLAGVSEQYF. The CDR3 bases are TGCGCCAGCGGTCGACTAGCGGGGGTCTCCGAGCAGTACTTC.

This clonotype was seen a few times. The chain carries TRBV5-6 and TRBJ2-5; possible D gene TRBD2, 5 bases. Germline CDR1 reads SGHDT; CDR2 reads YYEEEE. This CDR3 is built from 12 residues. Between the trimmed V and J ends, which lost 3 bases and 5 bases, there was a span of 8 bases. CDR3 amino acids: CASSSSWETQYF. CDR3 coding DNA: TGTGCCAGCAGCTCTAGCTGGGAGACCCAGTACTTC.

This chain joins TRBV30 and TRBJ1-3; D is ambiguous. The ends were cut back, 5 bases at V and 0 bases at J, with 8 bases in the middle. The CDR3 is made up of 13 amino acids. Germline CDR1 reads GTSNPN; CDR2 reads SVGIG (reference sequence). CDR3 region: CAWDPSSGNTIYF. The CDR3 DNA reads as TGTGCCTGGGACCCTAGCTCTGGAAACACCATATATTTT.

This clonotype has a handful of counts. The chain joins TRBV13 to TRBJ2-1; D perhaps matches TRBD2 (5 bases). Trimming shortened V by 4 bases and J by 4 bases, and 11 bases separated the two germline ends. Germline-derived CDR1 and CDR2 are PRHDT and FYEKMQ (reference sequence). The CDR3 has 14 residues. CDR3 bases: TGTGCCAGCAGCTCTAGCCTATCATACAATGAGCAGTTCTTC. This codes for CASSSSLSYNEQFF.

J is TRBJ1-2 and V is TRBV28; tentative D call: TRBD1 (5 bases). Trimming stripped 5 bases from V and 0 bases from J, with 19 bases between. Germline CDR1 MDHEN, CDR2 SYDVKM. This CDR3 is 17 amino acids long. The CDR3 nucleotides are TGTGCCAGCAGTCCCAATCTCCGGGACGGCGCTAACTATGGCTACACCTTC. Amino acids: CASSPNLRDGANYGYTF.

Concerning this clonotype: A much larger clone lies one base from this, so it may be a read error. The chain combines TRBV18 with TRBJ2-1; D gene unclear. The length of the CDR3 is 14 residues. From germline, CDR1 is KGHSH and CDR2 LQKENI. In DNA form, the CDR3 reads TGTGTCAGCTCCCCCCGGCGCGGTAACAATGAGCAGTTCTTC. Its protein product is CVSSPRRGNNEQFF.

Ten or more counts support this clonotype. V gene TRBV11-2 combines with J gene TRBJ2-5; D call uncertain. V lost 1 base and J 9 bases, leaving 15 bases between the germline ends. CDR3 length: 14 amino acids. In germline, CDR1 is SGHAT, CDR2 FQNNGV. CDR3 protein: CASSLGPTSWSQYF. CDR3 bases: TGTGCCAGCAGCTTAGGGCCGACGTCTTGGTCCCAGTACTTC.

This clonotype was counted many times. V is TRBV4-1 and J is TRBJ2-7; possibly TRBD1 for D (5 bases). The germline V gene has CDR1 MGHRA and CDR2 YSYEKL. The CDR3 is 14 residues long. Trimming pared 0 bases from V and 3 bases from J, leaving 9 bases between. The CDR3 sequence: CASSQDRGSYEQYF. The DNA of the CDR3 is TGCGCCAGCAGCCAAGATAGGGGCAGCTACGAGCAGTACTTC.

Only one count was recorded for this clonotype. V usage is TRBV6-1 and J usage is TRBJ2-1, with a weak D call TRBD1 (5 bases). Germline-derived CDR1 and CDR2 are MNHNS and SASEGT. V was shortened by 7 bases and J by 8 bases, with 12 bases between the two germline ends. This CDR3 is built from 12 residues. CDR3 sequence: CASKDQGDEQFF. The DNA for the CDR3 is TGTGCCAGCAAGGACCAGGGCGATGAGCAGTTCTTC.

The chain employs TRBV9 and TRBJ1-2; 12 nucleotides agree with TRBD1. V lost 3 bases to trimming and J lost 6 bases; unmatched junction nucleotides: 6. Germline V gene sequence: CDR1 SGDLS, CDR2 YYNGEE. This CDR3 has 15 amino acids. CDR3 coding DNA: TGTGCCAGCAGCGCAGGGACAGGGGGCGCACATGGCTACACCTTC. Encoded protein: CASSAGTGGAHGYTF.

The V and J genes are TRBV3-2 and TRBJ1-1; TRBD1 reflects the table's D call only, with no check against the DNA. TRBV3-2 is deemed a pseudogene. The CDR3 spans 16 residues. Here the CDR3 reads CASSRGTGNMNTEAFF. The CDR3 region has the DNA TGTGCCAGCAGCCGCGGGACAGGAAACATGAACACTGAAGCTTTCTTT.

The gene calls are TRBV3-1 and TRBJ2-7; TRBD2 matches 8 bases. In germline, CDR1 is LGHDT, CDR2 YNNKEL (reference sequence). With 5 bases clipped from V and 2 bases from J, the junction kept 8 bases outside the gene matches. The CDR3 has 15 residues. The CDR3 here is CASSATGGDAYEQYF. The DNA of the CDR3 is TGTGCCAGCAGCGCAACGGGGGGGGATGCCTACGAGCAGTACTTC.

The rearrangement joins TRBV4-2 to TRBJ1-5; D gene ambiguous. Germline V gene lookup returns CDR1 LGHNA and CDR2 YNFKEQ. Trimming took 0 bases from V and 4 from J, leaving 10 bases between them. This CDR3 has 15 residues. The CDR3 protein is CASSQDFYGNQPQHF. The CDR3, as DNA: TGTGCCAGCAGCCAAGATTTCTACGGTAATCAGCCCCAGCATTTT.

This rearrangement joins TRBV29-1 to TRBJ2-7; 9 bases map to TRBD2. Unmatched junction bases numbered 8, after V lost 4 bases and J lost 7 bases. CDR3 size: 13 residues. The germline CDR1 and CDR2 sequences are SQVTM and ANQGSEA. The CDR3 loop is CSVGVRLAEEQYF. The CDR3 nucleotides read TGCAGCGTTGGAGTCCGACTAGCGGAAGAGCAGTACTTC.

The CDR3, as DNA: TGTGCCAGCGCAACCTCAGGGGTCTATGGCTACACCTTC. Translation: CASATSGVYGYTF. V gene TRBV6-1 combines with J gene TRBJ1-2; weak D call: TRBD1 (6 bases). V lost 8 bases and J lost 4, with 14 bases in between. Germline V lookup: CDR1 MNHNS, CDR2 SASEGT. CDR3 length equals 13 residues.

This clonotype was seen a handful of times. Being one base from a much bigger clone, this may be a read error. The genes are TRBV18 and TRBJ2-7; no definite D call. The V end was cut by 3 bases, the J end by 7 bases, with 16 bases between. The CDR3 runs 14 residues. Germline CDR1 is KGHSH and CDR2 is LQKENI. In nucleotides, the CDR3 is TGTGCCAGCTCACCCGCCACGTCAGTGGAAGAGCAGTACTTC. It codes for CASSPATSVEEQYF.

This clonotype was detected many times. The chain links TRBV20-1 to TRBJ2-3, with 9 nucleotides matching TRBD2. The CDR3 extends over 14 amino acids. The germline gives CDR1 DFQATT, CDR2 SNEGSKA (reference sequence). The V gene end was trimmed by 6 bases and the J gene end by 4 bases; junction bases not matched to a gene: 8. The CDR3 coding sequence is TGCAGTGCCCGGACTAGCGAGGGGGCAGATACGCAGTATTTT. Its translation is CSARTSEGADTQYF.

The chain uses TRBV12-3 or TRBV12-4 and TRBJ1-5, with D hard to call. V was trimmed by 2 bases and J by 3 bases, leaving 8 bases between them. The CDR3 loop spans 14 amino acids. CDR3 protein: CASSLIGVNQPQHF. CDR3 DNA sequence: TGTGCCAGCAGTTTAATAGGTGTCAATCAGCCCCAGCATTTT.

Many counts were recorded for this clonotype. This chain joins TRBV5-1 and TRBJ2-7; 10 bases line up with TRBD1. The V gene's germline CDR1 is SGHRS and CDR2 YFSETQ. The CDR3 consists of 14 residues. V lost 2 bases, J lost 5 bases, and 4 bases stayed unmatched. The CDR3 here is CASSFGTGDNEQYF. For the CDR3, the DNA is TGCGCCAGCAGCTTCGGGACAGGGGACAACGAGCAGTACTTC.

The chain combines TRBV25-1 with TRBJ1-1, with a tentative D call TRBD1 (5 bases). The V gene's germline CDR1 is MGHDK and CDR2 SYGVNS. The V end lost 1 base, the J end lost 2 bases, and 11 bases lay between the germline ends. This CDR3 spans 15 amino acids. The CDR3 DNA is TGTGCCAGCAGTGAATTGGGGCTAGTAAACACTGAAGCTTTCTTT. Amino acids: CASSELGLVNTEAFF.

In this sample, this clonotype turned up many times. The V call is TRBV12-3 or TRBV12-4, the J call TRBJ2-2; perhaps D is TRBD1 or TRBD2 (5 bases each). V was shortened by 1 base and J by 8 bases, with 14 bases between the two germline ends. The CDR3 runs to 15 residues. Here the CDR3 reads CASSLVGTFSGELFF. The CDR3 nucleotides read TGTGCCAGCAGTTTAGTGGGGACCTTTTCTGGGGAGCTGTTTTTT.